The 10 T cell receptor beta chains listed next were all sequenced from one sample in a study of T cell responses to AZD1222 COVID-19 vaccine. Only in-frame clones appear in the TCRdb table, and some are missing; sequencing was by immunoSEQ multiplex PCR. The table lists approximately 93,000 clones, 89% of them singletons. Sequencing used peripheral blood, obtained 28 days after the second AZD1222 dose. The receptors originated from an adult who received the AZD1222 COVID-19 vaccine.

CDR3 in DNA: TGTGCCTGGAGTGTAATGTCCCCCGGCTACACCTTC. It is translated as CAWSVMSPGYTF. The chain joins TRBV30 to TRBJ1-2; D not certain. CDR3 length: 12 residues. In germline, CDR1 is GTSNPN, CDR2 SVGIG (reference sequence). V was cut by 0 bases and J by 8 bases, with 10 bases left in between.

CDR3 protein: CASSQARTEAFF. For the CDR3, the DNA is TGCGCCAGCAGCCAAGCTCGAACTGAAGCTTTCTTT. This sequence joins TRBV4-1 and TRBJ1-1, with D unresolved. The V gene's germline CDR1 is MGHRA and CDR2 YSYEKL. The CDR3 spans 12 residues. Trimming removed 1 base at V and 5 bases at J, with 5 bases between.

The CDR3 region is CASTTLGPSYGYTF. CDR3 coding DNA: TGTGCCAGCACCACCCTGGGGCCCAGCTATGGCTACACCTTC. The rearrangement links TRBV5-5 to TRBJ1-2; the D gene is possibly TRBD1 (5 bases). Trimming left V 6 bases short and J 4 bases short, with 16 bases between. The CDR3 is made up of 14 amino acids. From germline, CDR1 is SGHKS and CDR2 YYEKEE (reference sequence).

The table lists this clone with a few counts. This chain connects TRBV28 to TRBJ1-2; TRBD1 might be the D (6 bases). Germline CDR1 and CDR2: MDHEN and SYDVKM. The V end was cut by 7 bases, the J end by 4 bases, with 7 bases between. The CDR3 is 11 amino acids. The CDR3 DNA reads as TGTGCCAGCAAGGGGGTCTATGGCTACACCTTC. It is translated as CASKGVYGYTF.

This clone was observed a few times. This sequence joins TRBV6-4 and TRBJ2-1, with 9 positions matching TRBD2. The CDR3 has 16 residues. Trimming cost V 0 bases and J 4 bases; bases outside gene matches: 4. Germline-derived CDR1 and CDR2 are MRHNA and SNTAGT. The CDR3 DNA reads as TGTGCCAGCAGTGACTCAAGTAGCGGGGGTTACAATGAGCAGTTCTTC. Encoded protein: CASSDSSSGGYNEQFF.

The V call is TRBV19, the J call TRBJ1-5; D is possibly TRBD1 (5 bases). The V end was cut by 3 bases, the J end by 6 bases, with 9 bases between. In germline, CDR1 is LNHDA, CDR2 SQIVND (reference sequence). CDR3 length equals 13 residues. In DNA form, the CDR3 reads TGTGCCAGTAGTATGGGGGGGAGTCAGCCCCAGCATTTT. Translated: CASSMGGSQPQHF.

Only a few counts were recorded for this clone. The chain carries TRBV4-2 and TRBJ2-7; D is unresolved. Looked up from germline, CDR1 is LGHNA and CDR2 is YNFKEQ. Trimming removed 0 bases from V and 6 bases from J, with 18 bases in between. CDR3 size: 16 residues. CDR3 loop: CASSQDILDPGREQYF. CDR3 nucleotide sequence: TGTGCCAGCAGCCAAGATATCTTGGACCCCGGACGCGAGCAGTACTTC.

The V gene is TRBV6-5, the J gene TRBJ1-2; 8 bases map to TRBD1. The junction had 8 bases not matched to a gene; V was cut back by 7 bases and J by 4 bases. Looked up from germline, CDR1 is MNHEY and CDR2 is SVGAGI. The CDR3 extends over 14 amino acids. The CDR3 loop reads CASTLPTGAYGYTF. DNA for the CDR3: TGTGCCAGCACCCTACCGACAGGGGCCTATGGCTACACCTTC.

V and J are TRBV24-1 and TRBJ2-3; D not resolved. The CDR3 loop spans 14 amino acids. The germline CDR1 and CDR2 sequences are KGHDR and SFDVKD. Trimming cost V 4 bases and J 2 bases, with 9 bases left between them. CDR3 coding DNA: TGTGCCACCAGTGACCATGACCCCACAGATACGCAGTATTTT. This codes for CATSDHDPTDTQYF.

The genes are TRBV30 and TRBJ2-2; 7 positions match TRBD1. Germline trimming cut 1 base from V and 1 base from J; bases unmatched to any gene: 3. CDR3 length: 15 residues. Germline CDR1 reads GTSNPN; CDR2 reads SVGIG (reference sequence). DNA for the CDR3: TGTGCCTGGAGTGGAGGGGGCCTGAACACCGGGGAGCTGTTTTTT. Its protein is CAWSGGGLNTGELFF.